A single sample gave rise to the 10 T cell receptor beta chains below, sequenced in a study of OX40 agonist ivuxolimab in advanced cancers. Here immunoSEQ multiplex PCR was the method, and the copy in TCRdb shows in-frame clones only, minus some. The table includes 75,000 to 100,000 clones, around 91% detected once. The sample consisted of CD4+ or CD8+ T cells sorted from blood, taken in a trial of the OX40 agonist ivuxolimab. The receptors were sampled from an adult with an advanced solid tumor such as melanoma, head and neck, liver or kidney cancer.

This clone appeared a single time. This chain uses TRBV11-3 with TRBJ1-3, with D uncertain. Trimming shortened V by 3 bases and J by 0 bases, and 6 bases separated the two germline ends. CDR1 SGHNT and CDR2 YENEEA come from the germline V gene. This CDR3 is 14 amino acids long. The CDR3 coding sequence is TGTGCCAGCAGCTTGGACCACTCTGGAAACACCATATATTTT. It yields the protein CASSLDHSGNTIYF. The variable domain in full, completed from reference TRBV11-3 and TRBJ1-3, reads EAGVVQSPRYKIIEKKQPVAFWCNPISGHNTLYWYLQNLGQGPELLIRYENEEAVDDSQLPKDRFSAERLKGVDSTLKIQPAELGDSAVYLCASSLDHSGNTIYFGEGSWLTVV.

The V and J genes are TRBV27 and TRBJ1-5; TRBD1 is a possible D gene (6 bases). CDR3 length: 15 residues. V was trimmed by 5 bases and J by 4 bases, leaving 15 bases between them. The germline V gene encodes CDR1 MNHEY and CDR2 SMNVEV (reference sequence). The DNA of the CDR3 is TGTGCCAGCAGTCTCCGACAGCAGGGGAATCAGCCCCAGCATTTT. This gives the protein CASSLRQQGNQPQHF.

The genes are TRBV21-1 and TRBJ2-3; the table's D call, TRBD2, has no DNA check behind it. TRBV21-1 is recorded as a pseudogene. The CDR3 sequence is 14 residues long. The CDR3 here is CASSKDRSTDTQYF. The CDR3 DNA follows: TGTGCCAGCAGCAAAGATCGGAGCACAGATACGCAGTATTTT.

In DNA form, the CDR3 reads TGCGCCAGCAGCCTTGACAACCCACATAACACTGAAGCTTTCTTT. It translates to CASSLDNPHNTEAFF. The chain uses TRBV5-1 and TRBJ1-1; D call uncertain. From germline, CDR1 is SGHRS and CDR2 YFSETQ. Between the trimmed V and J ends, which lost 4 bases and 2 bases, there was a span of 15 bases. The CDR3 contains 15 residues.

The CDR3 bases are TGTGCCAGCGAACCGGACAGACCTCAAGGGTATGGCTACACCTTC. Its protein product is CASEPDRPQGYGYTF. This rearrangement joins TRBV27 to TRBJ1-2, with a weak D call TRBD1 (6 bases). This CDR3 has 15 amino acids. Between the trimmed V and J ends, which lost 8 bases and 5 bases, there was a span of 21 bases. Germline V gene lookup returns CDR1 MNHEY and CDR2 SMNVEV (reference sequence).

CDR3 in DNA: TGTGCCAGCAGTGAATTCCTGCTACAGGGGGGTAGGAACGAGCAGTACTTC. It specifies CASSEFLLQGGRNEQYF. The chain links TRBV2 to TRBJ2-7; 8 positions agree with TRBD1. CDR1 is SNHLY, CDR2 FYNNEI, per germline. CDR3 length: 17 residues. J gave up 5 bases and V 2 bases, and 14 bases lay outside the gene matches.

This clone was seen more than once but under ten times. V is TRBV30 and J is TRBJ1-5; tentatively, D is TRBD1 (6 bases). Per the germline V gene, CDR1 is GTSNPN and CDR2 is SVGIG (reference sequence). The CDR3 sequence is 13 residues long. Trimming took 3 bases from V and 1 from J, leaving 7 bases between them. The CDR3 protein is CAWRDRSNQPQHF. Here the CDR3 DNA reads TGTGCCTGGAGGGACAGAAGCAATCAGCCCCAGCATTTT.

Written as DNA, the CDR3 is TGCGCCAGCAGTTCTCAACAGGGGGCCTGCACGACTAGCACAGATACGCAGTATTTT. Its protein product is CASSSQQGACTTSTDTQYF. The J gene is TRBJ2-3, the V gene TRBV23-1; 9 nucleotides line up with TRBD1. TRBV23-1 is assigned to the ORF class and has an uncertain function. The trim removed 5 bases at V and 0 bases at J, leaving 15 bases unmatched. This CDR3 has 19 residues.

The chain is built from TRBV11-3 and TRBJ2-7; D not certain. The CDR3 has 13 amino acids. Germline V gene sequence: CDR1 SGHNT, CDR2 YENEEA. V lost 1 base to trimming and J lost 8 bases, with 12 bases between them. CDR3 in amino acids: CASSLGTEYQQYF. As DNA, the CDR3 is TGTGCCAGCAGCTTAGGAACAGAGTACCAGCAGTACTTC.

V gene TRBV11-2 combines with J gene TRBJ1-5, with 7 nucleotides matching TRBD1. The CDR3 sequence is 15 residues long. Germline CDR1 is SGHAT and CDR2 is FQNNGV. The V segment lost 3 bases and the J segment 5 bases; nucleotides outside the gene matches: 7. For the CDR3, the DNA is TGTGCCAGCAGCTTTACGGGACAGATCGATCAGCCCCAGCATTTT. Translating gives CASSFTGQIDQPQHF.